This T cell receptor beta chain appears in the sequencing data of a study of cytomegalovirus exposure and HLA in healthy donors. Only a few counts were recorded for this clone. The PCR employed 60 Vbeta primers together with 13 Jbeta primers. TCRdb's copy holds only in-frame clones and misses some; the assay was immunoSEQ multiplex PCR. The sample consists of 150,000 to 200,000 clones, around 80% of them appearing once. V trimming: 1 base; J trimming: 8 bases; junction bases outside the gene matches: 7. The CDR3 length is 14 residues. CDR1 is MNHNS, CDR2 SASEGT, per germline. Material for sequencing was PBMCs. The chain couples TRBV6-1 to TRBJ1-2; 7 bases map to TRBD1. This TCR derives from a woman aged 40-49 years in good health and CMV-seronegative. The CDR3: CASSEVTGTWGYTF. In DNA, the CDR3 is TGTGCCAGCAGTGAAGTGACAGGGACGTGGGGCTACACCTTC.